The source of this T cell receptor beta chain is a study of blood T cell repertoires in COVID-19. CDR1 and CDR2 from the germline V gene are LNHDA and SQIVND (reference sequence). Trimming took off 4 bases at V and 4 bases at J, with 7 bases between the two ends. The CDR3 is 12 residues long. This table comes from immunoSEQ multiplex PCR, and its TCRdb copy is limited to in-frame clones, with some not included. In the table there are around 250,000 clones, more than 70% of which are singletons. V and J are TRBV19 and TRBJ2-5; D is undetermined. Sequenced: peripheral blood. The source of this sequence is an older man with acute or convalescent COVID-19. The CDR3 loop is CASSKDGETQYF. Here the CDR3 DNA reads TGTGCCAGTAGTAAAGACGGAGAGACCCAGTACTTC. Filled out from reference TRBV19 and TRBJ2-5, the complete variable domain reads DGGITQSPKYLFRKEGQNVTLSCEQNLNHDAMYWYRQDPGQGLRLIYYSQIVNDFQKGDIAEGYSVSREKKESFPLTVTSAQKNPTAFYLCASSKDGETQYFGPGTRLLVL.